This T cell receptor (beta chain) is from a study of early T cells in non-severe SARS-CoV-2 infection. Across the study: Sequencing of unsorted whole blood was done on bulk RNA, leaving chains unpaired. The study's findings and limits: The matching step, a VDJdb search, favored anti-spike CD8 responses and missed private and CD4 specificities.

This clonotype showed up just a few times. The antigen is not known. Unique molecular identifiers (one per individual cDNA molecule) were attached. TCRdb independently ran MiXCR on the 5' RACE reads; one entry per CDR3 protein. The data show tens of thousands of distinct CDR3 sequences, about 5.2% seen once. This receptor was obtained from an adult who was a healthcare worker with PCR-confirmed SARS-CoV-2 infection or an uninfected control (not recorded which). The sequenced sample consisted of whole blood.

For the CDR3, the DNA is TGTGCCAGCAGTTTGGAGCTAGGGGGGGGCTACTACAATGAGCAGTTCTTC. Translation gives CASSLELGGGYYNEQFF. The V gene is TRBV28, the J gene TRBJ2-1; D perhaps matches TRBD2 (7 bases). V was clipped by 3 bases and J by 3 bases, with 18 bases between them. Germline CDR1 is MDHEN and CDR2 is SYDVKM. The length of the CDR3 is 17 residues. Together with reference TRBV28 and TRBJ2-1, the CDR3 gives the full variable domain: DVKVTQSSRYLVKRTGEKVFLECVQDMDHENMFWYRQDPGLGLRLIYFSYDVKMKEKGDIPEGYSVSREKKERFSLILESASTNQTSMYLCASSLELGGGYYNEQFFGPGTRLTVL.